Listed below are T cell receptor beta chains from one sample, sequenced in a study of cytomegalovirus exposure and HLA in healthy donors. Here immunoSEQ multiplex PCR was the method, and the copy in TCRdb shows in-frame clones only, minus some. The sample holds some 200,000 clones; 70% to 85% are singletons and the top ten take approximately 0.092%. Sequenced input: PBMCs. All receptors come from a boy between 2 and 10 years old in good health and CMV-seronegative. Both conserved end residues are part of each CDR3. Fields, in order: V gene, clone size, J gene, D gene, CDR3 DNA, CDR3 protein. D genes are given only for firm matches. Some rows mark clone size as missing; the rest say once, few, many or name a class of expanded clone.

v_gene: TRBV29-1; abundance: -; j_gene: TRBJ2-1; d_gene: TRBD2; CDR3nt: TGCAGCGTTGAAGATCAGGGGCGGGGGGCGGTTGATGAGCAGTTCTTC; CDR3aa: CSVEDQGRGAVDEQFF
v_gene: TRBV7-2; abundance: -; j_gene: TRBJ1-2; d_gene: -; CDR3nt: TGTGCCAGCAGCCGTACACGGGAGCAGCGCGGCTACACCTTC; CDR3aa: CASSRTREQRGYTF
v_gene: TRBV2; abundance: once; j_gene: TRBJ1-1; d_gene: TRBD1; CDR3nt: TGTGCCAGCAGGCACGCAGGGACAGGGGGCACTGAAGCTTTCTTT; CDR3aa: CASRHAGTGGTEAFF
v_gene: TRBV2; abundance: -; j_gene: TRBJ2-7; d_gene: TRBD2; CDR3nt: TGTGCCAGGATTAGCGGGGACTCCTACGAGCAGTACTTC; CDR3aa: CARISGDSYEQYF
v_gene: TRBV7-7; abundance: -; j_gene: TRBJ2-3; d_gene: -; CDR3nt: TGTGCTAGCAGCTCCCGCGAGGTTAGCACAGATACGCAGTATTTT; CDR3aa: CASSSREVSTDTQYF
v_gene: TRBV9; abundance: -; j_gene: TRBJ2-5; d_gene: -; CDR3nt: TGTGCCAGCAGCGTAGCGGCGGGGTACCAAGAGACCCAGTACTTC; CDR3aa: CASSVAAGYQETQYF
v_gene: TRBV7-9; abundance: -; j_gene: TRBJ1-4; d_gene: -; CDR3nt: TGTGCCAGCAGCCCACAGGGTGGGACTAATGAAAAACTGTTTTTT; CDR3aa: CASSPQGGTNEKLFF
v_gene: TRBV5-3; abundance: -; j_gene: TRBJ2-7; d_gene: TRBD1; CDR3nt: TGTGCCAGAAACTTCGATGGGACAGCATTTCCCTACGAGCAGTACTTC; CDR3aa: CARNFDGTAFPYEQYF
v_gene: TRBV6-5; abundance: -; j_gene: TRBJ2-7; d_gene: TRBD2; CDR3nt: TGTGCCAGCAGTCTACAAGCGGGGGCCCTCGAGCAGTACTTC; CDR3aa: CASSLQAGALEQYF
v_gene: TRBV6-6; abundance: -; j_gene: TRBJ2-5; d_gene: TRBD2; CDR3nt: TGTGCCAGCATTTCAACGGGGGGTCAAGAGACCCAGTACTTC; CDR3aa: CASISTGGQETQYF
v_gene: TRBV7-3; abundance: -; j_gene: TRBJ2-1; d_gene: -; CDR3nt: TGTGCCAGCAGCGGGCCCCCCTTCAATGAGCAGTTCTTC; CDR3aa: CASSGPPFNEQFF
v_gene: TRBV9; abundance: -; j_gene: TRBJ2-6; d_gene: TRBD2; CDR3nt: TGTGCCAGCAGCCCCGACGGCTTAGCGGGGGGATCTGGGGCCAACGTCCTGACTTTC; CDR3aa: CASSPDGLAGGSGANVLTF
v_gene: TRBV5-4; abundance: -; j_gene: TRBJ2-7; d_gene: -; CDR3nt: TGTGCCAGCAGCCCGAGGACGGGGAGCTCCTACGAGCAGTACTTC; CDR3aa: CASSPRTGSSYEQYF
v_gene: TRBV5-4; abundance: -; j_gene: TRBJ2-7; d_gene: TRBD2; CDR3nt: TGTGCCAGCAGCTTGGCTAGCGGGGGGATCGAGCAGTACTTC; CDR3aa: CASSLASGGIEQYF
v_gene: TRBV11-3; abundance: -; j_gene: TRBJ1-1; d_gene: -; CDR3nt: TGTGCCAGCAGCAACAGCCACACTGAAGCTTTCTTT; CDR3aa: CASSNSHTEAFF
v_gene: TRBV4-2; abundance: -; j_gene: TRBJ1-4; d_gene: TRBD1; CDR3nt: TGTGCCAGCAGCCAAGATACCAGGGGGTCAAATAATGAAAAACTGTTTTTT; CDR3aa: CASSQDTRGSNNEKLFF
v_gene: TRBV5-1; abundance: -; j_gene: TRBJ2-7; d_gene: -; CDR3nt: TGCGCCAGCAGCTTGGGAGGCTACGAGCAGTACTTC; CDR3aa: CASSLGGYEQYF
v_gene: TRBV7-2; abundance: once; j_gene: TRBJ1-1; d_gene: -; CDR3nt: TGTGCCAGCAGCTTAGTTAGTATCAGGGTAGGTCAATGGGACACTGAAGCTTTCTTT; CDR3aa: CASSLVSIRVGQWDTEAFF
v_gene: TRBV7-9; abundance: -; j_gene: TRBJ1-4; d_gene: -; CDR3nt: TGTGCCAGCAGCCGCCGGGTGGCCAGGGTGGCAGAAAAACTGTTTTTT; CDR3aa: CASSRRVARVAEKLFF
v_gene: TRBV5-8; abundance: -; j_gene: TRBJ2-2; d_gene: -; CDR3nt: TGTGCCAGCAGCTTGGCTAGACTCCCCATAAGCCCCGGGGAGCTGTTTTTT; CDR3aa: CASSLARLPISPGELFF
v_gene: TRBV19; abundance: -; j_gene: TRBJ1-3; d_gene: TRBD1; CDR3nt: TGTGCCAGTAGACGGACGACAGGGTTCTCTGGAAACACCATATATTTT; CDR3aa: CASRRTTGFSGNTIYF
v_gene: TRBV9; abundance: few; j_gene: TRBJ1-2; d_gene: -; CDR3nt: TGTGCCAGCAGCGTAGTGGAGCAGGTGGCAGGGTTGGGCTATGGCTACACCTTC; CDR3aa: CASSVVEQVAGLGYGYTF
v_gene: TRBV7-2; abundance: -; j_gene: TRBJ2-7; d_gene: TRBD1; CDR3nt: TGTGCCAGCAGCTTGGACAGGGGTTTTTACGAGCAGTACTTC; CDR3aa: CASSLDRGFYEQYF
v_gene: TRBV14; abundance: -; j_gene: TRBJ1-2; d_gene: TRBD1; CDR3nt: TGTGCCAGCAGCCGCCAGGGACAGACCCTCTATGGCTACACCTTC; CDR3aa: CASSRQGQTLYGYTF
v_gene: TRBV5-6; abundance: -; j_gene: TRBJ2-5; d_gene: -; CDR3nt: TGTGCCAGCAGCTTGGCCCAGCAAGAGACCCAGTACTTC; CDR3aa: CASSLAQQETQYF
v_gene: TRBV7-9; abundance: -; j_gene: TRBJ1-2; d_gene: -; CDR3nt: TGTGCCAGCAGCTTACAGAGGGGAGGGAACTATGGCTACACCTTC; CDR3aa: CASSLQRGGNYGYTF
v_gene: TRBV7-2; abundance: -; j_gene: TRBJ2-3; d_gene: TRBD2; CDR3nt: TGTGCCAGCAGCTTGGGGAGCGGGGGGGCGGAGGATACGCAGTATTTT; CDR3aa: CASSLGSGGAEDTQYF
v_gene: TRBV30; abundance: -; j_gene: TRBJ1-5; d_gene: TRBD1; CDR3nt: TGTGCCTGGAGGACAGGGGGCTCCAGCAATCAGCCCCAGCATTTT; CDR3aa: CAWRTGGSSNQPQHF
v_gene: TRBV2; abundance: -; j_gene: TRBJ1-5; d_gene: TRBD1; CDR3nt: TGTGCCAGCAGCTGGACAGGGGGGCCGGGATATAGCAATCAGCCCCAGCATTTT; CDR3aa: CASSWTGGPGYSNQPQHF
v_gene: TRBV6-5; abundance: -; j_gene: TRBJ2-7; d_gene: -; CDR3nt: TGTGCCAGCAGTATGGGGAGCTCCTACGAGCAGTACTTC; CDR3aa: CASSMGSSYEQYF
v_gene: TRBV4-1; abundance: -; j_gene: TRBJ1-4; d_gene: -; CDR3nt: TGCGCCAGCAGCCAAGATCGGGGATTCGCAACTAATGAAAAACTGTTTTTT; CDR3aa: CASSQDRGFATNEKLFF
v_gene: TRBV6-1; abundance: -; j_gene: TRBJ2-7; d_gene: TRBD1; CDR3nt: TGTGCCAGCAGTGTCGGGACAGATTCCTACGAGCAGTACTTC; CDR3aa: CASSVGTDSYEQYF
v_gene: TRBV11-2; abundance: -; j_gene: TRBJ2-5; d_gene: TRBD1; CDR3nt: TGTGCCAGCAGCGCTACTGCCGGGTACAGGGGGACCCAGTACTTC; CDR3aa: CASSATAGYRGTQYF
v_gene: TRBV25-1; abundance: -; j_gene: TRBJ2-3; d_gene: TRBD1; CDR3nt: TGTGCCAGCGCGGGACAGGGGGGGGTGGATACGCAGTATTTT; CDR3aa: CASAGQGGVDTQYF
v_gene: TRBV19; abundance: once; j_gene: TRBJ1-1; d_gene: TRBD1; CDR3nt: TGTGCCAGTAGCCAACAGACAGGGATCGGTGGGAACACTGAAGCTTTCTTT; CDR3aa: CASSQQTGIGGNTEAFF
v_gene: TRBV5-6; abundance: -; j_gene: TRBJ1-1; d_gene: -; CDR3nt: TGTGCCAGCAGCTCGGGGGGACACCCGTTCGGGACTTTCTTT; CDR3aa: CASSSGGHPFGTFF
v_gene: TRBV9; abundance: -; j_gene: TRBJ2-1; d_gene: TRBD2; CDR3nt: TGTGCCAGCAGCGGGGGACTAGCTGGCGGGAATGAGCAGTTCTTC; CDR3aa: CASSGGLAGGNEQFF
v_gene: TRBV15; abundance: -; j_gene: TRBJ1-2; d_gene: -; CDR3nt: TGTGCCACCAGCAGAGTGCGGGACTCCTATGGCTACACCTTC; CDR3aa: CATSRVRDSYGYTF
v_gene: TRBV9; abundance: -; j_gene: TRBJ2-2; d_gene: -; CDR3nt: TGTGCCAGCGGTAGTACCGGGGAGCTGTTTTTT; CDR3aa: CASGSTGELFF
v_gene: TRBV19; abundance: few; j_gene: TRBJ2-3; d_gene: -; CDR3nt: TGTGCCAGTAGTATGCGGCTAGCGACAGATACGCAGTATTTT; CDR3aa: CASSMRLATDTQYF
v_gene: TRBV18; abundance: -; j_gene: TRBJ1-1; d_gene: -; CDR3nt: TGTGCCAGCTCACCACCCGCCAGGGTGAACACTGAAGCTTTCTTT; CDR3aa: CASSPPARVNTEAFF
v_gene: TRBV11-2; abundance: -; j_gene: TRBJ1-6; d_gene: -; CDR3nt: TGTGCCAGCAGCCCCCTTTTGCGGGGAACCTATTCACCCCTCCACTTT; CDR3aa: CASSPLLRGTYSPLHF
v_gene: TRBV18; abundance: -; j_gene: TRBJ2-5; d_gene: TRBD1; CDR3nt: TGTGCCAGCTCACTTGGAACAGGGGTGGAGACCCAGTACTTC; CDR3aa: CASSLGTGVETQYF
v_gene: TRBV2; abundance: -; j_gene: TRBJ1-1; d_gene: -; CDR3nt: TGTGCCAGCGGTCAGACAGTCAACACTGAAGCTTTCTTT; CDR3aa: CASGQTVNTEAFF
v_gene: TRBV6-4; abundance: -; j_gene: TRBJ2-3; d_gene: TRBD2; CDR3nt: TGTGCCAGCAGTGCGTCGGGGGGGGGCACAGATACGCAGTATTTT; CDR3aa: CASSASGGGTDTQYF
v_gene: TRBV5-8; abundance: few; j_gene: TRBJ2-3; d_gene: -; CDR3nt: TGTGCCAGCAGCTTTAATAGGGCGGCGGGGTCGCAGTATTTT; CDR3aa: CASSFNRAAGSQYF
v_gene: TRBV30; abundance: -; j_gene: TRBJ2-7; d_gene: -; CDR3nt: TGTGCCTACCTGAATTTGGCTTCTAGCTCCTACGAGCAGTACTTC; CDR3aa: CAYLNLASSSYEQYF
v_gene: TRBV6-5; abundance: once; j_gene: TRBJ1-1; d_gene: -; CDR3nt: TGTGCCAGCGGGGGGGCTTCGAACACTGAAGCTTTCTTT; CDR3aa: CASGGASNTEAFF
v_gene: TRBV9; abundance: few; j_gene: TRBJ1-3; d_gene: -; CDR3nt: TGTGCCAGCAGCGTAGCAGGGGTCTCTGGAAACACCATATATTTT; CDR3aa: CASSVAGVSGNTIYF
v_gene: TRBV7-2; abundance: -; j_gene: TRBJ2-7; d_gene: -; CDR3nt: TGTGCCAGCAGCTTAAACGGTGCCAACCCCTCCTACGAGCAGTACTTC; CDR3aa: CASSLNGANPSYEQYF
v_gene: TRBV6-5; abundance: -; j_gene: TRBJ1-2; d_gene: -; CDR3nt: TGTGCCAGCAGTTACATCGGTGGCTACACCTTC; CDR3aa: CASSYIGGYTF